This TCR beta chain came from a study of T cell clones after liver transplantation. Germline loops: CDR1 LGHNA, CDR2 YSLEER. V shed 1 base, J shed 5 bases, and the junction held 3 bases outside the gene matches. The CDR3 length is 15 residues. TCRdb keeps only in-frame clones here, not all; method: immunoSEQ multiplex PCR. The table lists about 19,000 clones, 80% to 90% of them singletons, with about an eighth in the top ten. This specimen consisted of CD8+ T cells from blood, obtained before liver transplant. J is TRBJ2-1 and V is TRBV4-3; TRBD2 agrees at 9 bases. This TCR came from a human donor who received a liver transplant. The CDR3 DNA follows: TGCGCCAGCAGCCAAGGACTAGCGGCCAACAATGAGCAGTTCTTC. The encoded protein is CASSQGLAANNEQFF.